Listed below are T cell receptor beta chains from one sample, sequenced in a study of cytomegalovirus exposure and HLA in healthy donors. TCRdb's copy holds only in-frame clones and misses some; the assay was immunoSEQ multiplex PCR. The sample yields 60,000 to 75,000 clones, around 91% seen once. What was sequenced was PBMCs. Receptor source: a woman younger than 45 in good health and CMV-seropositive. CDR3s include the opening cysteine and the closing phenylalanine or tryptophan. D genes are given only for firm matches. Where a row states a size, it is once, few, many or the class of an expanded clone; other rows omit it.

clone size | J gene | V gene | D gene | CDR3 DNA | CDR3 protein
. | TRBJ1-2 | TRBV30 | TRBD1 | TGTGCCCGAGACAGGGGGCGCGGCTACACCTTC | CARDRGRGYTF
. | TRBJ2-7 | TRBV18 | TRBD2 | TGTGCCAGCTCACCCACTAGCGGTAGCTCCTACGAGCAGTACTTC | CASSPTSGSSYEQYF
. | TRBJ2-5 | TRBV6-1 | TRBD2 | TGTGCCAGCAGTGAAGTAGCGGGAGGCCCTATGTCGACCCAGTACTTC | CASSEVAGGPMSTQYF
. | TRBJ2-5 | TRBV7-9 | . | TGTGCCAGCAGCTTAGTGCCCTCCTCTCCGAGGGAGACCCAGTACTTC | CASSLVPSSPRETQYF
. | TRBJ2-1 | TRBV9 | TRBD2 | TGTGCCAGCAGCGTAGGGGCTAGCGGGAGATCTGAGCAGTTCTTC | CASSVGASGRSEQFF
. | TRBJ2-7 | TRBV27 | . | TGTGCCAGCAGCCCGCGGGACCTATCCTACGAGCAGTACTTC | CASSPRDLSYEQYF
. | TRBJ1-3 | TRBV2 | TRBD1 | TGTGCCAGCAGTACAGGGGACAACGGAAACACCATATATTTT | CASSTGDNGNTIYF
. | TRBJ1-1 | TRBV6-1 | TRBD1 | TGTGCCAGCAGGACCCGCGGACAGGGGGCTGAAGCTTTCTTT | CASRTRGQGAEAFF
. | TRBJ2-2 | TRBV28 | TRBD2 | TGTGCCAGCAGTGGACCGACTAGCGGGCTTAACACCGGGGAGCTGTTTTTT | CASSGPTSGLNTGELFF
. | TRBJ1-1 | TRBV30 | . | TGTGCCTGGAGTGCTGAACACCCGAACACTGAAGCTTTCTTT | CAWSAEHPNTEAFF
. | TRBJ2-1 | TRBV28 | . | TGTGCCAGCAGTTTAAGGAGGGGCTCCTACAATGAGCAGTTCTTC | CASSLRRGSYNEQFF
once | TRBJ2-7 | TRBV6-5 | TRBD2 | TGTGCCAGCAGCCTAGCGGGAGGGGTGTCCGAGCAGTACTTC | CASSLAGGVSEQYF